Following are 26 T cell receptor beta chains from one sample sequenced in a study of blood T cell repertoires in COVID-19. Profiled with immunoSEQ multiplex PCR; TCRdb holds only in-frame clones, not every one. Among about 210,000 clones listed, approximately 81% were seen once. Sequenced material: PBMCs or T cells enriched from blood (not recorded which). The receptor set was obtained from a man aged 40-49 years who had recovered from COVID-19.

The chain couples TRBV7-9 to TRBJ1-1, with D tentatively TRBD1 (5 bases). The CDR3 covers 13 residues. Germline V gene sequence: CDR1 SEHNR, CDR2 FQNEAQ (reference sequence). V lost 5 bases and J 4 bases, leaving 11 bases between the germline ends. This CDR3 reads CASSLPGVTEAFF. The CDR3 region has the DNA TGTGCCAGCAGCCTTCCGGGGGTCACTGAAGCTTTCTTT.

CDR3 residues: CASSPLSGNYYEQYF. The CDR3 nucleotides read TGTGCCAGCTCACCACTGAGCGGGAATTATTACGAGCAGTACTTC. This sequence joins TRBV18 and TRBJ2-7; 7 bases agree with TRBD2. Germline lookup yields CDR1 KGHSH and CDR2 LQKENI. This CDR3 has 15 residues. J lost 4 bases, V lost 1 base, and 7 bases had no gene match. Complete variable domain (other parts from reference TRBV18 and TRBJ2-7): NAGVMQNPRHLVRRRGQEARLRCSPMKGHSHVYWYRQLPEEGLKFMVYLQKENIIDESGMPKERFSAEFPKEGPSILRIQQVVRGDSAAYFCASSPLSGNYYEQYFGPGTRLTVT.

A remark on this clone: The same CDR3 also results from other DNA sequences found in this sample. The rearrangement uses TRBV6-5 and TRBJ2-7, with 7 bases aligning to TRBD1. The CDR3 contains 15 residues. The germline CDR1 and CDR2 sequences are MNHEY and SVGAGI. V dropped 2 bases and J dropped 0; count of bases not matched to a gene: 4. In DNA, the CDR3 is TGTGCCAGCAGTTACAGGGACAGCTCCTCCTACGAGCAGTACTTC. Translation: CASSYRDSSSYEQYF.

This clone occurred once. This chain uses TRBV5-1 with TRBJ2-2, with D perhaps matching TRBD1 (5 bases). The CDR3 covers 14 residues. The ends were cut back, 3 bases at V and 1 base at J, with 7 bases in the middle. CDR1 SGHRS and CDR2 YFSETQ come from the germline V gene. CDR3 in DNA: TGCGCCAGCAGCTACGGACAGAACACCGGGGAGCTGTTTTTT. It specifies CASSYGQNTGELFF.

This clone was observed a single time. This rearrangement joins TRBV5-5 to TRBJ1-1; perhaps TRBD1 as D (6 bases). The V end lost 0 bases, the J end lost 4 bases, and 10 bases lay between the germline ends. CDR3 length equals 14 residues. The V gene's germline CDR1 is SGHKS and CDR2 YYEKEE (reference sequence). This CDR3 reads CASSLGLGGTEAFF. The CDR3 coding sequence is TGTGCCAGCAGCTTGGGTTTAGGGGGCACTGAAGCTTTCTTT.

The chain links TRBV13 to TRBJ2-3; 12 bases are a match to TRBD2. The CDR3 has 19 residues. Unmatched junction bases numbered 10, after V lost 2 bases and J lost 1 base. CDR1 is PRHDT, CDR2 FYEKMQ, per germline (reference sequence). The CDR3 spells CASSLPSSGRAFGTDTQYF. The CDR3 bases are TGTGCCAGCAGCTTACCCTCTAGCGGGAGGGCCTTCGGCACAGATACGCAGTATTTT. Based on the CDR3 plus reference TRBV13 and TRBJ2-3, the full variable domain is AAGVIQSPRHLIKEKRETATLKCYPIPRHDTVYWYQQGPGQDPQFLISFYEKMQSDKGSIPDRFSAQQFSDYHSELNMSSLELGDSALYFCASSLPSSGRAFGTDTQYFGPGTRLTVL.

The chain recombines TRBV5-1 with TRBJ2-5, with TRBD1 identical over 12 bases. Germline lookup yields CDR1 SGHRS and CDR2 YFSETQ. With V trimmed by 4 bases and J by 5 bases, 6 bases remained unmatched. The CDR3 spans 15 residues. Written as DNA, the CDR3 is TGCGCCAGCAGCACCGGGACAGGGGGCTGGGAGACCCAGTACTTC. Residues: CASSTGTGGWETQYF.

V gene TRBV3-1 (or the pseudogene TRBV3-2) combines with J gene TRBJ2-3, with D tentatively TRBD2 (6 bases). Trimming shortened V by 0 bases and J by 1 base, and 14 bases separated the two germline ends. The CDR3 consists of 17 residues. The germline CDR1 and CDR2 sequences are LGHDT and YNNKEL (reference sequence). The CDR3 DNA sequence: TGTGCCAGCAGCCAAGAGATGAGGGAGGAGGGCACAGATACGCAGTATTTT. As protein: CASSQEMREEGTDTQYF.

V usage is TRBV5-4 and J usage is TRBJ2-1; 9 nucleotides align to TRBD2. CDR1 and CDR2 from the germline V gene are SGHNT and YYREEE (reference sequence). The junction had 8 bases not matched to a gene; V was cut back by 5 bases and J by 2 bases. CDR3 length: 16 residues. The CDR3: CASRAASGETYNEQFF. In DNA, the CDR3 is TGTGCCAGCAGGGCCGCTAGCGGGGAAACCTACAATGAGCAGTTCTTC.

V and J are TRBV2 and TRBJ1-5; 7 bases are a match to TRBD1. V lost 3 bases and J lost 3; bases outside the gene matches: 5. The CDR3 has 15 residues. Germline CDR1 is SNHLY and CDR2 is FYNNEI. As DNA, the CDR3 is TGTGCCAGCAGTGAGATCGGGACAGACAATCAGCCCCAGCATTTT. Its translation: CASSEIGTDNQPQHF.

A few counts support this clone. The rearrangement links TRBV6-5 to TRBJ1-5; the match to TRBD1 covers 8 bases. The CDR3 contains 15 residues. CDR1 MNHEY and CDR2 SVGAGI come from the germline V gene. Unmatched junction bases numbered 12, after V lost 8 bases and J lost 6 bases. CDR3 loop: CASAGPDRGGQPQHF. The CDR3 DNA is TGTGCCAGCGCAGGGCCTGACAGGGGAGGTCAGCCCCAGCATTTT.

The chain uses TRBV27 and TRBJ2-7, with 11 nucleotides matching TRBD2. This CDR3 has 15 residues. Germline V lookup: CDR1 MNHEY, CDR2 SMNVEV (reference sequence). With V trimmed by 4 bases and J by 5 bases, 7 bases remained unmatched. The CDR3 loop reads CASSSSSGRHNEQYF. The CDR3, as DNA: TGTGCCAGCAGTTCTTCTAGCGGGAGGCACAACGAGCAGTACTTC.

The V and J genes are TRBV7-8 and TRBJ1-4; 7 bases are shared with TRBD1. V was pared by 5 bases and J by 3 bases, with 12 bases of the junction left unmatched. In germline, CDR1 is SGHVS, CDR2 FQNEAQ. The CDR3 has 17 residues. CDR3 residues: CASSTSMPGTANEKLFF. The CDR3 DNA reads as TGTGCCAGCAGCACAAGTATGCCCGGGACAGCTAATGAAAAACTGTTTTTT.

This chain joins TRBV4-1 and TRBJ2-7; 11 positions match TRBD2. The V and J ends lost 0 bases and 3 bases, in that order; junction bases with no gene match: 1. The CDR3 totals 15 residues. CDR1 MGHRA and CDR2 YSYEKL come from the germline V gene. The CDR3 spells CASSQDTSGSYEQYF. The CDR3 DNA is TGCGCCAGCAGCCAAGACACTAGCGGGAGCTACGAGCAGTACTTC.

The chain recombines TRBV2 with TRBJ1-1; D gene uncertain. Germline V gene lookup returns CDR1 SNHLY and CDR2 FYNNEI. The CDR3 consists of 16 residues. V lost 6 bases to trimming and J lost 2 bases, with 19 bases between them. This chain's CDR3 is CASRRASQEGNTEAFF. The CDR3 DNA reads TGTGCCAGCAGAAGGGCCTCTCAAGAGGGAAACACTGAAGCTTTCTTT.

V and J are TRBV7-2 and TRBJ2-7; D ambiguous. Germline assignment: CDR1 SGHTA and CDR2 FQGNSA. The CDR3 is 14 residues long. V was trimmed by 3 bases and J by 1 base, leaving 10 bases between them. CDR3 nucleotide sequence: TGTGCCAGCAGCTTGACTGCTCTTTCCTACGAGCAGTACTTC. It translates to CASSLTALSYEQYF.

The chain recombines TRBV24-1 with TRBJ1-4, with TRBD1 as a possible D gene (5 bases). This CDR3 contains 16 residues. V lost 3 bases, J lost 4 bases, and 14 bases lay in between. Germline values: CDR1 KGHDR, CDR2 SFDVKD. CDR3 loop: CATSDIDSSVNEKLFF. The CDR3 coding sequence is TGTGCCACCAGTGATATAGACAGCTCCGTTAATGAAAAACTGTTTTTT.

The J gene is TRBJ2-7, the V gene TRBV6-1, with TRBD1 identical over 12 bases. V was pared by 8 bases and J by 3 bases, with 2 bases of the junction left unmatched. Germline loops: CDR1 MNHNS, CDR2 SASEGT. The CDR3 totals 13 residues. The CDR3 DNA reads as TGTGCCAGCGGGACAGGGGGCTTCTACGAGCAGTACTTC. As protein: CASGTGGFYEQYF.

This clone occurred once. The chain carries TRBV15 and TRBJ2-2, with D perhaps TRBD2 (6 bases). The CDR3 contains 15 residues. CDR1 LNHNV and CDR2 YYDKDF come from the germline V gene (reference sequence). Trimming shortened V by 0 bases and J by 6 bases, and 11 bases separated the two germline ends. In DNA form, the CDR3 reads TGTGCCACCAGCAGAGATCAGGAGGGTTCCGGGGAGCTGTTTTTT. It encodes CATSRDQEGSGELFF.

The rearrangement joins TRBV2 to TRBJ2-1; a weak D match, TRBD1 (5 bases). This CDR3 contains 16 residues. Looked up from germline, CDR1 is SNHLY and CDR2 is FYNNEI. The V end was cut by 9 bases, the J end by 6 bases, with 24 bases between. CDR3 bases: TGTGCCAGTTTGGTCGGACAAGCGAGAGCACTCAATGAGCAGTTCTTC. Translated, it gives CASLVGQARALNEQFF.

The rearrangement joins TRBV25-1 to TRBJ1-4, with a weak D call TRBD1 (5 bases). V lost 3 bases and J lost 12, with 14 bases in between. The CDR3 extends over 13 amino acids. CDR1 and CDR2 (germline): MGHDK, SYGVNS. The CDR3, as DNA: TGTGCCAGCAGTGAGGGGCCCAGTGGGGAACTGTTTTTT. It encodes CASSEGPSGELFF.

V and J are TRBV3-1 (or the pseudogene TRBV3-2) and TRBJ1-1; no definite D call. The CDR3 is made up of 15 amino acids. V lost 1 base and J 5 bases, leaving 14 bases between the germline ends. Germline CDR1 and CDR2: LGHDT and YNNKEL (reference sequence). Here the CDR3 reads CASSQVSVDLTEAFF. The CDR3 DNA is TGTGCCAGCAGCCAAGTTTCGGTTGATTTGACTGAAGCTTTCTTT.

This clone was found once. The chain links TRBV5-1 to TRBJ2-2; 8 nucleotides align to TRBD2. Germline lookup yields CDR1 SGHRS and CDR2 YFSETQ. The J segment lost 3 bases and the V segment lost 4 bases, leaving 8 bases of the junction unmatched. The CDR3 has 16 residues. The CDR3 spells CASSPNLSGDTGELFF. CDR3 coding DNA: TGCGCCAGCAGCCCGAATCTTAGCGGGGACACCGGGGAGCTGTTTTTT.

The chain employs TRBV12-5 and TRBJ2-3, with D perhaps TRBD2 (6 bases). This CDR3 has 13 amino acids. Between the trimmed V and J ends, which lost 8 bases and 0 bases, there was a span of 9 bases. Germline V gives CDR1 LGHNT, CDR2 FRNRAP. CDR3 amino acids: CASSGPSTDTQYF. In DNA, the CDR3 is TGTGCTAGTAGCGGGCCGAGCACAGATACGCAGTATTTT.

This clone has just a few counts. The V gene is TRBV30, the J gene TRBJ1-1; D is unclear. This CDR3 is built from 12 residues. Germline CDR1 and CDR2: GTSNPN and SVGIG (reference sequence). V was trimmed by 5 bases and J by 4 bases, leaving 11 bases between them. CDR3 coding DNA: TGTGCCTGGGCTCAGGTGAGCACTGAAGCTTTCTTT. This encodes CAWAQVSTEAFF. Complete variable domain (other parts from reference TRBV30 and TRBJ1-1): SQTIHQWPATLVQPVGSPLSLECTVEGTSNPNLYWYRQAAGRGLQLLFYSVGIGQISSEVPQNLSASRPQDRQFILSSKKLLLSDSGFYLCAWAQVSTEAFFGQGTRLTVV.

The chain combines TRBV19 with TRBJ1-1; D ambiguous. CDR3 length: 15 residues. Germline CDR1 reads LNHDA; CDR2 reads SQIVND (reference sequence). V lost 5 bases to trimming and J lost 0 bases, with 13 bases between them. The CDR3 spells CASSDHLQMNTEAFF. The CDR3 DNA reads as TGTGCCAGTAGTGATCATTTACAGATGAACACTGAAGCTTTCTTT. Full variable domain (remainder filled in from reference TRBV19 and TRBJ1-1): DGGITQSPKYLFRKEGQNVTLSCEQNLNHDAMYWYRQDPGQGLRLIYYSQIVNDFQKGDIAEGYSVSREKKESFPLTVTSAQKNPTAFYLCASSDHLQMNTEAFFGQGTRLTVV.